The source of this T cell receptor (beta chain) is a study of T cell responses to AZD1222 COVID-19 vaccine. Study-wide points: Spike-specific TCR breadth and depth rose after two AZD1222 doses. Most donors were white British, females outnumbered males, and clonal diversity was possibly underestimated.

V dropped 0 bases and J dropped 1 base, with 7 bases sitting between them. The CDR3 runs to 15 residues. Germline values: CDR1 SGHRS, CDR2 YFSETQ. Profiling relied on immunoSEQ multiplex PCR, and the TCRdb table lists in-frame clones only, not all of them. The sample lists 130,000 or so clones; 85% to 95% were seen once. Turning to this clone: Its antigen remains unknown.

The source material was peripheral blood, sampled on day 0 of MenACWY control vaccination. This sequence originates from an adult in good health. The genes are TRBV5-1 and TRBJ2-2; D may be TRBD2 (5 bases). CDR3 nucleotide sequence: TGCGCCAGCAGCTTGGAGAGCGGGAACACCGGGGAGCTGTTTTTT. This gives the protein CASSLESGNTGELFF. Combining the CDR3 with reference TRBV5-1 and TRBJ2-2 gives the whole variable domain KAGVTQTPRYLIKTRGQQVTLSCSPISGHRSVSWYQQTPGQGLQFLFEYFSETQRNKGNFPGRFSGRQFSNSRSEMNVSTLELGDSALYLCASSLESGNTGELFFGEGSRLTVL.